This T cell receptor (gamma chain) was identified during a study of gamma-delta chains in newborns, infants, children. On the study more broadly: Polyclonal expansion of innate γδ T cells after birth follows microbial exposure.

TCRdb re-called the reads with CATT. The sample has some 1,400 gamma-chain clones; 3% to 4% are singletons. This clone was found a few times. TCRdb has a much larger clone's protein, which differs at residue 14 from the translation of this DNA, likely because of a read error; what is shown is the protein translated from the DNA. Material: blood. The sequence derives from a child who was a newborn, infant or young child, either healthy, febrile or measles-vaccinated (not recorded which).

For the CDR3, the DNA is TGTGCCTTGTGGGCTCCGCAAGAGTTGGGCAAAAAAATCAGGGTATTT. Translating it yields CALWAPQELGKKIRVF. V gene TRGV9 combines with J gene TRGJP. The germline V gene has CDR1 GITISATS and CDR2 ISYDGTV (reference sequence). The CDR3 spans 16 residues.